This T cell receptor beta chain was sequenced in a study of blood T cell repertoires in COVID-19. Study-wide context: Collection of acute and convalescent COVID-19 samples took place in the United States, Italy and Spain. PBMCs, B-cell-depleted T cells, or T cells were the source of the cDNA or gDNA that made up the material.

Study processing details: How many nucleated cells were present was estimated from reference gene primer amplification. Measured with immunoSEQ multiplex PCR; TCRdb has only the in-frame clones, and not every one. V and J calls and clone size are those listed in that table; D and trimming were worked out from the DNA. The sample yields around 110,000 clones, less than 80% seen once. V shed 3 bases and J shed 0 bases, with 9 bases lying between them. The germline CDR1 and CDR2 sequences are WNHNN and SYGVQD (reference sequence). This CDR3 comprises 14 residues. Seattle cases were enrolled at active infection and followed longitudinally. This clone was counted between two and nine times.

This receptor was taken from a man older than 75 with COVID-19, enrolled during active disease. Sequencing was carried out using peripheral blood. The chain uses TRBV10-1 and TRBJ2-7, with a possible D match to TRBD1 (5 bases). In DNA form, the CDR3 reads TGCGCCAGCAGTGACCACAGGAGCTCCTACGAGCAGTACTTC. Protein sequence: CASSDHRSSYEQYF.